This T cell receptor (beta chain) comes out of a study of cytomegalovirus exposure and HLA in healthy donors. The sample holds a few counts of this clone. V lost 0 bases to trimming and J lost 7 bases; unmatched junction nucleotides: 3. This CDR3 is 15 amino acids long. Germline CDR1 is SGHTA and CDR2 is FQGNSA. Profiled with immunoSEQ multiplex PCR; TCRdb holds only in-frame clones, not every one. The sample consists of roughly 350,000 clones, more than 80% of them appearing once. The chain is built from TRBV7-2 and TRBJ1-4; 9 nucleotides line up with TRBD1. Sequencing was done on a sample of PBMCs. This sequence was found in a woman aged 18-35 years in good health and CMV-seronegative. This CDR3 is CASSLAGDRVEKLFF. The CDR3 nucleotides are TGTGCCAGCAGCTTAGCGGGGGACAGGGTTGAAAAACTGTTTTTT.